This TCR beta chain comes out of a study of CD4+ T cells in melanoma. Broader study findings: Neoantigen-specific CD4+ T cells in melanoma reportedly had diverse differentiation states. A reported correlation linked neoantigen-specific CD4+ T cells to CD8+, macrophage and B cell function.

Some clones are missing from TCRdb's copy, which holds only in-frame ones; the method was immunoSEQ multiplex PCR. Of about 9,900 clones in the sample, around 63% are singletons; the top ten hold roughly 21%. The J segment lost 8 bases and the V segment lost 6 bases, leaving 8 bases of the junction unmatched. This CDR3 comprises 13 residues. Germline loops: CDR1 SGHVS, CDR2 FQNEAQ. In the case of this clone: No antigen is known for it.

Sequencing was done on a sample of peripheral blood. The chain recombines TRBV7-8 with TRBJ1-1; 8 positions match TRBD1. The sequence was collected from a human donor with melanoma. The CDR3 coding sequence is TGTGCCAGCAGTGGACAGGGATTTGGAGAAGCTTTCTTT. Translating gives CASSGQGFGEAFF.